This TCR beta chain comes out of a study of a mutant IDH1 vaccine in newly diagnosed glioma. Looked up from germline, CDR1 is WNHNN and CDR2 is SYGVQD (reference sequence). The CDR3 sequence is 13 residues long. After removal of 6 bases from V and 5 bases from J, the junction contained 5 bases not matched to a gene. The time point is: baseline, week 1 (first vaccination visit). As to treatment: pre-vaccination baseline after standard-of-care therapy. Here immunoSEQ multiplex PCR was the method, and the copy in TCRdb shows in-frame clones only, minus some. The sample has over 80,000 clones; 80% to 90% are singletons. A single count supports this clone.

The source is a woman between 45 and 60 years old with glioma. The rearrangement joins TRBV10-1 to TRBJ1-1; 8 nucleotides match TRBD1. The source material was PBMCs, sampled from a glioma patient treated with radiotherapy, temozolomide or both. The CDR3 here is CASSGQGVTEAFF. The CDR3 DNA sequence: TGCGCCAGCAGCGGACAGGGCGTTACTGAAGCTTTCTTT.